Below are 20 T cell receptor beta chains sequenced from a single sample in a study of blood T cell repertoires in COVID-19. This table comes from immunoSEQ multiplex PCR, and its TCRdb copy is limited to in-frame clones, with some not included. The sample consists of some 56,000 clones, about 88% of them appearing once. Sequences were obtained from peripheral blood. These receptors originate from a woman in her sixties or seventies with COVID-19, enrolled during active disease.

This clone was detected only once. This chain uses TRBV15 with TRBJ1-5; 7 positions agree with TRBD1. The germline V gene encodes CDR1 LNHNV and CDR2 YYDKDF (reference sequence). After removal of 3 bases from V and 5 bases from J, the junction contained 7 bases not matched to a gene. The CDR3 runs to 15 residues. CDR3 in DNA: TGTGCCACCAGCAGCATACAGGGGAGAGATCAGCCCCAGCATTTT. This sequence encodes CATSSIQGRDQPQHF.

The chain couples TRBV27 to TRBJ2-7, with D possibly TRBD1 on 8 matching bases. Trimming shortened V by 2 bases and J by 6 bases, and 17 bases separated the two germline ends. The CDR3 spans 15 residues. Germline CDR1 reads MNHEY; CDR2 reads SMNVEV (reference sequence). The CDR3 sequence is CASSLVQQGGSEQYF. Here the CDR3 DNA reads TGTGCCAGCAGTTTAGTCCAACAGGGGGGGAGCGAGCAGTACTTC.

The chain couples TRBV5-4 to TRBJ2-1, with TRBD1 matching over 9 bases. From germline, CDR1 is SGHNT and CDR2 YYREEE (reference sequence). CDR3 length: 17 amino acids. The J segment lost 5 bases and the V segment lost 0 bases, leaving 9 bases of the junction unmatched. The CDR3 DNA reads TGTGCCAGCAGCTTGGCTTACCGGGACAGGGCTAACAATGAGCAGTTCTTC. It encodes CASSLAYRDRANNEQFF.

This clone has only one observation. The chain carries TRBV19 and TRBJ1-2; maybe TRBD1 (6 bases). Germline CDR1 reads LNHDA; CDR2 reads SQIVND (reference sequence). Trimming left V 5 bases short and J 5 bases short, with 15 bases between. CDR3 size: 14 residues. The CDR3 protein is CASSGGLVQYGYTF. DNA of the CDR3: TGTGCCAGTAGTGGGGGCTTGGTTCAGTATGGCTACACCTTC.

A single count supports this clone. The CDR3 loop reads CASSHGTEYGYTF. CDR3 nucleotides: TGTGCCAGCAGCCACGGGACAGAGTATGGCTACACCTTC. The rearrangement uses TRBV3-1 (or the pseudogene TRBV3-2) and TRBJ1-2; 7 nucleotides match TRBD1. From germline, CDR1 is LGHDT and CDR2 YNNKEL (reference sequence). The CDR3 extends over 13 amino acids. V was clipped by 3 bases and J by 5 bases; unmatched bases: 3.

The J gene is TRBJ2-1, the V gene TRBV7-2; D perhaps matches TRBD2 (5 bases). The CDR3 covers 15 residues. Looked up from germline, CDR1 is SGHTA and CDR2 is FQGNSA. Trimming pared 2 bases from V and 4 bases from J, leaving 12 bases between. The CDR3 loop reads CASSLLTSRYNEQFF. In DNA, the CDR3 is TGTGCCAGCAGCTTACTCACTAGTCGGTACAATGAGCAGTTCTTC.

The chain combines TRBV9 with TRBJ1-1; possibly TRBD1 for D (5 bases). The CDR3 is 14 amino acids. Trimming pared 0 bases from V and 4 bases from J, leaving 10 bases between. Per the germline V gene, CDR1 is SGDLS and CDR2 is YYNGEE. CDR3 nucleotide sequence: TGTGCCAGCAGCGTAGAAGGAGGGGTCACTGAAGCTTTCTTT. Translated, it gives CASSVEGGVTEAFF. Combining the CDR3 with reference TRBV9 and TRBJ1-1 gives the whole variable domain DSGVTQTPKHLITATGQRVTLRCSPRSGDLSVYWYQQSLDQGLQFLIQYYNGEERAKGNILERFSAQQFPDLHSELNLSSLELGDSALYFCASSVEGGVTEAFFGQGTRLTVV.

The chain joins TRBV7-9 to TRBJ1-5; 10 nucleotides line up with TRBD1. The trim removed 5 bases at V and 7 bases at J, leaving 5 bases unmatched. Germline lookup yields CDR1 SEHNR and CDR2 FQNEAQ (reference sequence). The CDR3 consists of 14 residues. The CDR3 loop is CASSTTGGHQPQHF. DNA for the CDR3: TGTGCCAGCAGCACGACAGGGGGCCACCAGCCCCAGCATTTT.

This chain uses TRBV5-1 with TRBJ2-1, with a tentative D call TRBD2 (5 bases). The CDR3 is 13 amino acids. Germline CDR1 and CDR2: SGHRS and YFSETQ. The V and J ends lost 8 bases and 2 bases respectively, with 11 bases between them. DNA for the CDR3: TGCGCCAGTACCTACGGGACCTACAATGAGCAGTTCTTC. This translates into CASTYGTYNEQFF.

The chain uses TRBV14 and TRBJ2-1; a possible D gene is TRBD2 (6 bases). This CDR3 has 16 amino acids. V gave up 1 base and J gave up 0 bases, with 10 bases separating them. The germline V gene has CDR1 SGHDN and CDR2 FVKESK. In nucleotides, the CDR3 is TGTGCCAGCAGCCAAGGACTAGGGTTCTCCTACAATGAGCAGTTCTTC. Its translation: CASSQGLGFSYNEQFF. Looking up the rest from reference TRBV14 and TRBJ2-1 gives the full variable domain: EAGVTQFPSHSVIEKGQTVTLRCDPISGHDNLYWYRRVMGKEIKFLLHFVKESKQDESGMPNNRFLAERTGGTYSTLKVQPAELEDSGVYFCASSQGLGFSYNEQFFGPGTRLTVL.

The chain links TRBV7-8 to TRBJ2-3, with TRBD2 identical over 9 bases. Looked up from germline, CDR1 is SGHVS and CDR2 is FQNEAQ. The CDR3 totals 15 residues. V gave up 1 base and J gave up 4 bases; unmatched junction bases: 3. The CDR3 reads CASSLVSGSADTQYF. The CDR3 coding sequence is TGTGCCAGCAGCTTAGTTAGCGGGAGCGCAGATACGCAGTATTTT.

The CDR3 loop reads CAPLGGLASYNEQFF. DNA for the CDR3: TGTGCCCCTTTGGGTGGACTAGCGTCCTACAATGAGCAGTTCTTC. The chain employs TRBV28 and TRBJ2-1; 9 nucleotides line up with TRBD2. CDR1 MDHEN and CDR2 SYDVKM come from the germline V gene. This CDR3 comprises 15 residues. V was pared by 11 bases and J by 1 base, with 9 bases of the junction left unmatched. The variable domain in full, completed from reference TRBV28 and TRBJ2-1, reads DVKVTQSSRYLVKRTGEKVFLECVQDMDHENMFWYRQDPGLGLRLIYFSYDVKMKEKGDIPEGYSVSREKKERFSLILESASTNQTSMYLCAPLGGLASYNEQFFGPGTRLTVL.

The gene calls are TRBV5-8 and TRBJ1-5, with TRBD1 matching 9 bases. The CDR3 length is 15 residues. V was clipped by 4 bases and J by 6 bases; unmatched bases: 8. CDR1 SGHTS and CDR2 YDEGEE come from the germline V gene. The CDR3 DNA reads as TGTGCCAGCAGCGGCGGGACAGGGAAAGGTCAGCCCCAGCATTTT. Encoded protein: CASSGGTGKGQPQHF.

The chain joins TRBV12-3 or TRBV12-4 to TRBJ2-2; D remains unclear. The CDR3 covers 12 residues. V lost 7 bases and J 5 bases, leaving 8 bases between the germline ends. CDR3 in amino acids: CASTYFTGELFF. In DNA, the CDR3 is TGTGCCAGCACTTACTTTACCGGGGAGCTGTTTTTT.

The chain has TRBV19 and TRBJ1-6; D ambiguous. This CDR3 region has 13 residues. Germline CDR1 reads LNHDA; CDR2 reads SQIVND (reference sequence). Trimming cost V 1 base and J 10 bases, with 8 bases left between them. As DNA, the CDR3 is TGTGCCAGTAGTATAGTGTCCGAGTCACCCCTCCACTTT. Amino acid sequence: CASSIVSESPLHF.

The J gene is TRBJ1-1, the V gene TRBV18; D perhaps matches TRBD1 (5 bases). Trimming took 3 bases from V and 6 from J, leaving 20 bases between them. Germline V gene lookup returns CDR1 KGHSH and CDR2 LQKENI. The CDR3 has 16 amino acids. CDR3 coding DNA: TGTGCCAGCTCACCGAGTTGGGAGGGGACGTCGGCTGAAGCTTTCTTT. Its protein product is CASSPSWEGTSAEAFF.

The chain is built from TRBV27 and TRBJ2-7; weak D call: TRBD2 (8 bases). Between the trimmed V and J ends, which lost 3 bases and 5 bases, there was a span of 20 bases. The CDR3 spans 16 residues. From germline, CDR1 is MNHEY and CDR2 SMNVEV (reference sequence). Written as DNA, the CDR3 is TGTGCCAGCAGTTTGGTAGACAGGGTGGGACTAGACGAGCAGTACTTC. This sequence encodes CASSLVDRVGLDEQYF.

The V call is TRBV5-1, the J call TRBJ2-1; 11 bases line up with TRBD1. With 5 bases clipped from V and 7 bases from J, the junction kept 8 bases outside the gene matches. Germline V gives CDR1 SGHRS, CDR2 YFSETQ. The CDR3 is 15 residues long. Here the CDR3 DNA reads TGCGCCAGCAGTCAACCCGGACAGGGGGCGAATGAGCAGTTCTTC. It translates to CASSQPGQGANEQFF.

This sequence joins TRBV27 and TRBJ2-7; D is perhaps TRBD2 (5 bases). Trimming left V 5 bases short and J 3 bases short, with 11 bases between. CDR1 is MNHEY, CDR2 SMNVEV, per germline (reference sequence). CDR3 length: 13 residues. Here the CDR3 DNA reads TGTGCCAGCAGTCCTCAGACTATCTACGAGCAGTACTTC. Translating gives CASSPQTIYEQYF.

J is TRBJ2-7 and V is TRBV5-1; D uncertain. The CDR3 runs 14 residues. Trimming stripped 0 bases from V and 2 bases from J, with 9 bases between. CDR1 is SGHRS, CDR2 YFSETQ, per germline. DNA of the CDR3: TGCGCCAGCAGCTTGGCCTATACAGCCTACGAGCAGTACTTC. As protein: CASSLAYTAYEQYF. The variable domain in full, completed from reference TRBV5-1 and TRBJ2-7, reads KAGVTQTPRYLIKTRGQQVTLSCSPISGHRSVSWYQQTPGQGLQFLFEYFSETQRNKGNFPGRFSGRQFSNSRSEMNVSTLELGDSALYLCASSLAYTAYEQYFGPGTRLTVT.